Listed here are 21 T cell receptor beta chains from one sample, sequenced in a study of regulatory T cells in long-lasting Graves disease. Sequencing libraries for TCR beta were prepared with iRepertoire HTBI primers and Arm-PCR of CDR3 regions. MiXCR was run by TCRdb on the multiplex PCR reads, yielding one entry per CDR3 protein. The data contain 540,000 or so distinct CDR3 sequences, about 13% of them seen just once; the ten biggest clones take up roughly 10%. Time point denoted: newly diagnosed GD, antithyroid drugs for less than 3 months. With RNA extracted from PBMCs as input, the TCR library was made. The sample was also reused in another study, on T cells in Graves' hyperthyroidism and ophthalmopathy.

The sample was peripheral blood mononuclear cells (PBMCs), taken at new diagnosis, from a patient treated with antithyroid drugs. These receptors were obtained from a man between 25 and 39 years old with Graves disease.

This chain uses TRBV14 with TRBJ2-1, with a weak D call TRBD1 (5 bases). The CDR3 length is 15 residues. Germline values: CDR1 SGHDN, CDR2 FVKESK. V lost 4 bases and J 5 bases, leaving 15 bases between the germline ends. The CDR3 reads CASSLGPQVNNEQFF. In DNA form, the CDR3 reads TGTGCCAGCAGCCTCGGACCACAGGTTAACAATGAGCAGTTCTTC.

In its sample, this clonotype was seen a few times. The rearrangement uses TRBV5-6 and TRBJ1-1, with a weak D call TRBD1 (5 bases). This CDR3 has 12 residues. With 4 bases removed from V and 5 bases from J, the gap between germline ends came to 9 bases. Germline V gene sequence: CDR1 SGHDT, CDR2 YYEEEE. CDR3 region: CASSIRVTEAFF. CDR3 DNA: TGTGCCAGCAGCATCAGGGTAACTGAAGCTTTCTTT.

Worth noting for this clonotype: A much bigger clone sits one base away, suggesting this may be a read error. The CDR3 end shows no conserved phenylalanine or tryptophan, and so a read error is likely. The chain combines TRBV4-2 with TRBJ2-1; no definite D call. CDR1 and CDR2 (germline): LGHNA, YNFKEQ. V was cut by 3 bases and J by 4 bases, with 10 bases left in between. The CDR3 has 14 residues. The CDR3 sequence: CASSQATQYNEQFL. CDR3 nucleotide sequence: TGTGCCAGCAGCCAGGCGACCCAATACAATGAGCAGTTCCTC.

This clonotype was seen repeatedly, ten times or more. The genes are TRBV28 and TRBJ2-7, with 12 bases matching TRBD2. CDR1 and CDR2 (germline): MDHEN, SYDVKM. J was trimmed by 3 bases and V by 4 bases; bases with no gene match: 4. This CDR3 has 15 residues. CDR3 sequence: CASSSATSGSYEQYF. For the CDR3, the DNA is TGTGCCAGCAGTTCTGCGACTAGCGGGAGCTACGAGCAGTACTTC.

The chain carries TRBV27 and TRBJ2-6; weak D call: TRBD1 (6 bases). This CDR3 region has 17 residues. CDR1 and CDR2 (germline): MNHEY, SMNVEV (reference sequence). V was cut by 8 bases and J by 3 bases, with 20 bases left in between. In nucleotides, the CDR3 is TGTGCCAGCCGTTCGGTACAGGGTGGACGTGGGGCCAACGTCCTGACTTTC. This gives the protein CASRSVQGGRGANVLTF.

This clonotype has a handful of counts. This sequence joins TRBV7-6 and TRBJ2-3; TRBD2 matches at 7 bases. The junction had 14 bases not matched to a gene; V was cut back by 5 bases and J by 6 bases. The germline V gene encodes CDR1 SGHVS and CDR2 FNYEAQ. The CDR3 is made up of 16 amino acids. The CDR3 DNA reads TGTGCCAGCAGCCGCGGAGTAGCGGGCCTCAGTGATACGCAGTATTTT. Its translation is CASSRGVAGLSDTQYF. Supplemented by reference TRBV7-6 and TRBJ2-3, the full variable domain reads GAGVSQSPRYKVTKRGQDVALRCDPISGHVSLYWYRQALGQGPEFLTYFNYEAQQDKSGLPNDRFSAERPEGSISTLTIQRTEQRDSAMYRCASSRGVAGLSDTQYFGPGTRLTVL.

There are many counts of this clonotype. The chain recombines TRBV6-1 with TRBJ1-1; D may be TRBD1 (5 bases). CDR3 length equals 13 residues. Trimming removed 11 bases at V and 4 bases at J, with 17 bases between. The V gene's germline CDR1 is MNHNS and CDR2 SASEGT. The CDR3 protein is CAAFPRVATEAFF. CDR3 nucleotides: TGTGCCGCCTTCCCCAGGGTCGCCACTGAAGCTTTCTTT.

As concerns this clonotype: A read error is possible here, since a much larger clone lies one base away. The chain is built from TRBV7-9 and TRBJ2-5, with 10 bases identical to TRBD2. The germline gives CDR1 SEHNR, CDR2 FQNEAQ (reference sequence). The CDR3 is made up of 18 amino acids. The ends lost 3 bases at V and 2 bases at J; junction bases unmatched: 12. The CDR3 DNA reads TGTGCCAGCAGCTTCCCAGCCTCACTAGCGGGGCCGCAAGAGACCCAGTACTTC. It yields the protein CASSFPASLAGPQETQYF.

This clonotype was counted many times. The V call is TRBV20-1, the J call TRBJ2-5; D gene ambiguous. The CDR3 covers 11 residues. Trimming left V 6 bases short and J 5 bases short, with 10 bases between. Germline V lookup: CDR1 DFQATT, CDR2 SNEGSKA (reference sequence). The CDR3 is CSAHRAETQYF. The CDR3 coding sequence is TGCAGTGCGCATAGGGCGGAGACCCAGTACTTC.

This clonotype was seen ten or more times. The gene calls are TRBV27 and TRBJ2-7; a possible D gene is TRBD1 (7 bases). Germline V CDR1 and CDR2: MNHEY, SMNVEV (reference sequence). The CDR3 runs to 16 residues. V shed 5 bases and J shed 3 bases, with 20 bases lying between them. The CDR3 coding sequence is TGTGCCAGCAGTGCCCGGGGCGGGGCAGGGGGCTACGAGCAGTACTTC. It codes for CASSARGGAGGYEQYF.

This clonotype was seen ten or more times. One junction end does not reproduce the germline sequence, and a read error may be involved. This rearrangement joins TRBV5-1 to TRBJ1-1; D is uncertain. Germline CDR1 is SGHRS and CDR2 is YFSETQ. The CDR3 totals 14 residues. This CDR3 is CASSLSHLNTEAFF. The CDR3 region has the DNA TGTGCCAGCAGCTTGTCACACTTGAACACTGAAGCTTTCTTT.

A word on this clonotype: The conserved phenylalanine or tryptophan normally closing the CDR3 is absent here, so this likely arose from a read error. The CDR3 coding sequence is TGTGCCAGCAGCTGGAGCGGGAGGGGGTGGGATGAGCAGTTCCTC. Encoded protein: CASSWSGRGWDEQFL. The chain recombines TRBV7-3 with TRBJ2-1; 10 bases line up with TRBD2. CDR1 and CDR2 from the germline V gene are SGHTA and FQGTGA. The CDR3 loop spans 15 amino acids. With 4 bases clipped from V and 8 bases from J, the junction kept 8 bases outside the gene matches.

This clonotype was counted ten times or more. The chain combines TRBV5-1 with TRBJ2-1; 11 nucleotides line up with TRBD2. The germline V gene has CDR1 SGHRS and CDR2 YFSETQ. The CDR3 has 19 amino acids. V trimming: 4 bases; J trimming: 8 bases; junction bases outside the gene matches: 20. The chain's CDR3 is CASSALGDSSGRNWYEQFF. The CDR3 DNA follows: TGCGCCAGCAGCGCTTTGGGGGATTCTAGCGGGAGGAATTGGTATGAGCAGTTCTTC.

This clonotype has ten or more counts. The V call is TRBV6-2 or TRBV6-3, the J call TRBJ2-7; D is undetermined. Germline V CDR1 and CDR2: MNHEY, SVGEGT. The V gene lost 0 bases and the J gene lost 5 bases, with 8 bases spanning the gap. The CDR3 length is 13 residues. The CDR3 loop reads CASSYSRGNEQYF. The CDR3 coding sequence is TGTGCCAGCAGTTACTCGCGTGGAAACGAGCAGTACTTC.

This clonotype was detected many times. The J gene is TRBJ2-1, the V gene TRBV7-2; 7 bases agree with TRBD2. The CDR3 extends over 13 amino acids. Germline V gene data show CDR1 as SGHTA and CDR2 as FQGNSA. Trimming removed 6 bases from V and 10 bases from J; junction bases left unmatched: 9. The CDR3 loop is CASRRGSGEEQFF. CDR3 DNA: TGTGCCAGCAGGCGGGGGTCGGGGGAGGAGCAGTTCTTC.

The chain recombines TRBV7-2 with TRBJ2-3, with TRBD2 matching 9 bases. This CDR3 has 16 amino acids. In germline, CDR1 is SGHTA, CDR2 FQGNSA. With 0 bases clipped from V and 1 base from J, the junction kept 2 bases outside the gene matches. Here the CDR3 reads CASSLATSGGTDTQYF. Here the CDR3 DNA reads TGTGCCAGCAGCTTAGCGACTAGCGGTGGCACAGATACGCAGTATTTT. Looking up the rest from reference TRBV7-2 and TRBJ2-3 gives the full variable domain: GAGVSQSPSNKVTEKGKDVELRCDPISGHTALYWYRQSLGQGLEFLIYFQGNSAPDKSGLPSDRFSAERTGGSVSTLTIQRTQQEDSAVYLCASSLATSGGTDTQYFGPGTRLTVL.

This chain joins TRBV27 and TRBJ2-3; a weak D match, TRBD1 (5 bases). This CDR3 contains 13 residues. V was pared by 5 bases and J by 7 bases, with 13 bases between. Germline assignment: CDR1 MNHEY and CDR2 SMNVEV (reference sequence). The chain's CDR3 is CASSGTGSHTQYF. The CDR3, as DNA: TGTGCCAGCAGTGGAACAGGATCTCATACGCAGTATTTT.

This clonotype was detected many times. The rearrangement joins TRBV5-6 to TRBJ1-2, with D tentatively TRBD1 (6 bases). Trimming cost V 4 bases and J 8 bases, with 12 bases left between them. This CDR3 spans 12 amino acids. Germline loops: CDR1 SGHDT, CDR2 YYEEEE. CDR3 nucleotide sequence: TGTGCCAGCAGCCTGCGGACAGTAGGCTACACCTTC. As protein: CASSLRTVGYTF.

The chain couples TRBV13 to TRBJ2-3; D is perhaps TRBD2 (5 bases). V gave up 2 bases and J gave up 0 bases, with 30 bases separating them. CDR3 length: 22 amino acids. Germline CDR1 is PRHDT and CDR2 is FYEKMQ (reference sequence). In DNA form, the CDR3 reads TGTGCCAGCAGCTTACACCCGGGCGGGCACAGCTCTCAATCATCTAGCACAGATACGCAGTATTTT. It yields the protein CASSLHPGGHSSQSSSTDTQYF.

Ten or more counts support this clonotype. The gene calls are TRBV11-3 and TRBJ2-2; D unclear. The CDR3 totals 13 residues. Trimming took 2 bases from V and 8 from J, leaving 9 bases between them. Germline loops: CDR1 SGHNT, CDR2 YENEEA. DNA of the CDR3: TGTGCCAGCAGCTTACAAGGGATGGGGGAGCTGTTTTTT. Translating gives CASSLQGMGELFF.

This clonotype has just a few counts. The chain links TRBV7-9 to TRBJ1-1; 9 bases are shared with TRBD1. This CDR3 region has 13 residues. Germline loops: CDR1 SEHNR, CDR2 FQNEAQ (reference sequence). V shed 5 bases and J 10 bases; nucleotides not matched to a gene: 8. The CDR3 DNA is TGTGCCAGCAGCCCCGGGACAGGGCCGTCAGCTTTCTTT. This gives the protein CASSPGTGPSAFF.